This T cell receptor (beta chain) was recorded in a study of CD8+ T cells in alopecia areata (dated 2018 in TCRdb). Study-level background: Treated patients were enrolled in an open-label pilot trial of oral tofacitinib at 5 to 10 mg twice daily for moderate-to-severe alopecia areata. immunoSEQ multiplex PCR using 35 Vbeta forward primers and 13 Jbeta reverse primers was used to amplify TCRbeta CDR3 regions. Tofacitinib was administered for 6 to 18 months, and 6 months of follow-up off drug were then conducted to assess delayed response and recurrence. In humans, TCRbeta sequencing was performed on scalp tissue and on sorted CD4+ and CD8+ peripheral blood T cells from healthy controls and from patients with patchy or totalis/universalis alopecia areata. Biopsies were taken from tofacitinib-treated patients at baseline and again at 4 and 24 weeks into treatment, and several of those patients also had a later scalp biopsy. RNA was obtained with the PAXgene miRNA kit for fixed scalp, the miRNeasy kit for PBMCs, and the RNeasy kit for mouse skin. Disease severity in treated patients was measured with the SALT score, which quantifies the percentage of affected scalp surface area. Scalp clonality was compared among normal scalp (n=4), patchy alopecia areata scalp (n=8), and alopecia totalis/universalis scalp (n=8). High-throughput TCRbeta sequencing was used to examine T cell clonal expansion in alopecia areata in both the C3H/HeJ mouse model and human patients.

The full study reports these points: Scalp clonality and the number of expanded CD8+ clones among the top 100 scalp clones were significantly decreased by tofacitinib. During tofacitinib treatment, many expanded lesional clones remained in scalp and blood, and this persistence may partly explain relapse after treatment is stopped. Compared with mice, TCR sequences shared between patients were less clear, possibly partly because of HLA diversity across the patient population. Compared with normal scalp, lesional scalp had higher clonality and more expanded CD8+ clones, particularly in alopecia totalis/universalis, a pattern that suggests antigenic drive. Because the treated cohort was small and had just a single nonresponder, larger studies are needed to establish links between baseline CD8+ expansion and response. Resident alphabeta T cells in normal human skin are also sequenced, complicating scalp TCR repertoire analysis, unlike mouse skin dominated by gammadelta T cells.

The germline V gene encodes CDR1 SQVTM and CDR2 ANQGSEA. V and J lose 4 bases and 2 bases, and a span of 15 bases separates them. Inclusive of the bounding cysteine and phenylalanine, the CDR3 is 15 residues long. Only the CDR3 region is kept as DNA, spanning 45 bases read in frame from base 1. Read against the paper, the sample's time point label means: about 4 weeks on oral tofacitinib. The treatment or condition label for this specimen denotes: oral pan-JAK inhibitor, 5-10 mg twice daily. Peripheral blood and lesional scalp punch biopsies were obtained from patients with alopecia areata. After PBMCs were isolated by density centrifugation and stained for CD3, CD4 and CD8, a FACSAria was used to sort CD4+ and CD8+ T cells. Libraries were constructed by the immunoSEQ multiplex PCR assay. RNA was extracted from all samples and reverse transcribed into cDNA as template for TCR sequencing. SuperScript III was used for first-strand cDNA synthesis, primed with a 2:1 mix of oligo-dT and random hexamers. A synthetic immune receptor repertoire was used to gauge amplification bias, and whatever bias remained was removed computationally. In the original analysis: Raw reads were preprocessed to remove errors, and CDR3 was defined according to IMGT conventions as the region from the conserved cysteine to phenylalanine. Clonality was computed as 1 minus the Shannon entropy, with the entropy normalized by log2 of the number of productive unique TCRs. Scalp TCRbeta sequences were cross-referenced with sorted blood CD4 and CD8 repertoires so that the CD4 or CD8 identity of scalp clones could be inferred. As stored in TCRdb, this immuneACCESS dataset retains in-frame rearrangements with V and J assigned. A fraction of the clones does not appear; measured against another copy, unresolved V genes explain less than half of the discrepancy, and the remainder lacks a known reason. That table gives V, J and clone size, and the DNA gave D and trimming. The sample includes roughly 190,000 clones, with more than 55% observed a single time. The ten largest clones take up less than 0.8% of the sample.

Details on this clone: It lacks a known antigen. The record has no base qualities; no much larger clone is one base away.

The chain is assembled from TRBV29-1 and TRBJ2-4, with the D gene call left open. The clonotype was recovered from a human donor with alopecia areata. The sample consisted of CD4+ T cells sorted from blood, taken at week 4, from a patient treated with tofacitinib. The CDR3 is CSVAIQTPSKNIQYF. The nucleotide sequence reads as follows: TGCAGCGTTGCTATCCAGACACCATCCAAAAACATTCAGTACTTC.